Below, one T cell receptor (beta chain) is given with its context. The sample comes from a study of cytomegalovirus exposure and HLA in healthy donors. Per the germline V gene, CDR1 is KGHSH and CDR2 is LQKENI. The CDR3 has 14 amino acids. V was cut by 4 bases and J by 11 bases, with 18 bases left in between. The PCR used 60 Vbeta and 13 Jbeta primers. Data came from immunoSEQ multiplex PCR; TCRdb stores just in-frame clones and leaves some out. The repertoire includes fewer than 130,000 clones, around 87% of them detected once, and around 2% sits in the top ten. Sequenced material: PBMCs. This rearrangement joins TRBV18 to TRBJ1-5; the D gene is possibly TRBD1 (6 bases). The TCR comes from a middle-aged man in good health and CMV-seronegative. The chain's CDR3 is CASSLETITGSQHF. CDR3 coding DNA: TGTGCCAGCTCACTAGAGACAATCACAGGGTCCCAGCATTTT.